These T cell receptor beta chains were read from a single sample in a study of T cell responses to AZD1222 COVID-19 vaccine. Assay: immunoSEQ multiplex PCR; the TCRdb copy retains only in-frame clones and omits some. The sample holds 150,000 or so clones, 80% to 90% seen once. Material: peripheral blood, obtained on day 0 of AZD1222 vaccination. Receptors were obtained from an adult in good health. Each CDR3 is given with its conserved first and last residue. A D gene is named only where the DNA matches it firmly. Size tells how often a clone was seen (once, few, many) or the class of an expanded clone, and some rows leave it out.

j_call: TRBJ2-3; cdr3_length: 16; d_call: .; v_call: TRBV7-6; clone_size: .; cdr3_aa: CASSSTAGENTDTQYF; cdr3_nt: TGTGCCAGCAGCTCCACTGCTGGGGAAAACACAGATACGCAGTATTTT
j_call: TRBJ2-3; cdr3_length: 14; d_call: TRBD2; v_call: TRBV5-1; clone_size: .; cdr3_aa: CASSLVGGEDTQYF; cdr3_nt: TGCGCCAGCAGCTTGGTTGGGGGGGAAGATACGCAGTATTTT
j_call: TRBJ2-7; cdr3_length: 12; d_call: .; v_call: TRBV2; clone_size: .; cdr3_aa: CASSGDYYEQYF; cdr3_nt: TGTGCCAGCAGTGGAGACTACTACGAGCAGTACTTC
j_call: TRBJ2-5; cdr3_length: 13; d_call: .; v_call: TRBV18; clone_size: few; cdr3_aa: CASSPGLGETQYF; cdr3_nt: TGTGCCAGCTCTCCAGGCCTGGGGGAGACCCAGTACTTC
j_call: TRBJ2-7; cdr3_length: 14; d_call: TRBD1; v_call: TRBV7-8; clone_size: .; cdr3_aa: CASSSGTGGLEQYF; cdr3_nt: TGTGCCAGCAGCTCCGGGACAGGGGGACTCGAGCAGTACTTC
j_call: TRBJ2-7; cdr3_length: 14; d_call: TRBD2; v_call: TRBV10-2; clone_size: .; cdr3_aa: CASRLLAGDGEQYF; cdr3_nt: TGCGCCAGCAGGCTACTAGCGGGAGACGGCGAGCAGTACTTC
j_call: TRBJ1-2; cdr3_length: 14; d_call: .; v_call: TRBV7-9; clone_size: .; cdr3_aa: CASSLATGPYGYTF; cdr3_nt: TGTGCCAGCAGCTTAGCGACAGGCCCCTATGGCTACACCTTC
j_call: TRBJ2-7; cdr3_length: 14; d_call: .; v_call: TRBV19; clone_size: once; cdr3_aa: CASKRLVGSYEQYF; cdr3_nt: TGTGCCAGTAAAAGACTAGTCGGCTCCTACGAGCAGTACTTC
j_call: TRBJ2-5; cdr3_length: 13; d_call: .; v_call: TRBV29-1; clone_size: .; cdr3_aa: CSANRVAKETQYF; cdr3_nt: TGCAGCGCCAACAGGGTAGCAAAAGAGACCCAGTACTTC
j_call: TRBJ1-1; cdr3_length: 15; d_call: .; v_call: TRBV6-5; clone_size: .; cdr3_aa: CASSYRETSNTEAFF; cdr3_nt: TGTGCCAGCAGTTACAGGGAGACAAGTAACACTGAAGCTTTCTTT
j_call: TRBJ2-7; cdr3_length: 13; d_call: .; v_call: TRBV7-2; clone_size: .; cdr3_aa: CASTRDGTYEQYF; cdr3_nt: TGTGCCAGCACCCGGGACGGGACCTACGAGCAGTACTTC
j_call: TRBJ2-5; cdr3_length: 14; d_call: .; v_call: TRBV28; clone_size: .; cdr3_aa: CASNLADLKETQYF; cdr3_nt: TGTGCCAGCAACTTAGCCGACCTAAAAGAGACCCAGTACTTC
j_call: TRBJ2-7; cdr3_length: 16; d_call: TRBD1; v_call: TRBV29-1; clone_size: .; cdr3_aa: CSVAGVTGGARYEQYF; cdr3_nt: TGCAGCGTTGCGGGGGTAACAGGGGGCGCGAGATACGAGCAGTACTTC
j_call: TRBJ2-3; cdr3_length: 15; d_call: TRBD2; v_call: TRBV2; clone_size: .; cdr3_aa: CASSGIAGVGDTQYF; cdr3_nt: TGTGCCAGCAGTGGGATAGCGGGAGTGGGAGATACGCAGTATTTT
j_call: TRBJ2-7; cdr3_length: 22; d_call: TRBD2; v_call: TRBV4-3; clone_size: .; cdr3_aa: CASSQASGFGGSGRPSSYEQYF; cdr3_nt: TGCGCCAGCAGCCAAGCGTCCGGTTTCGGCGGTAGCGGGAGGCCAAGCTCCTACGAGCAGTACTTC
j_call: TRBJ2-6; cdr3_length: 14; d_call: .; v_call: TRBV7-2; clone_size: .; cdr3_aa: CASSFYSGANVLTF; cdr3_nt: TGTGCCAGCAGCTTCTACTCTGGGGCCAACGTCCTGACTTTC
j_call: TRBJ2-7; cdr3_length: 15; d_call: TRBD1; v_call: TRBV28; clone_size: .; cdr3_aa: CASSFFRTGAGEQYF; cdr3_nt: TGTGCCAGCAGTTTTTTCCGGACAGGGGCGGGCGAGCAGTACTTC
j_call: TRBJ2-3; cdr3_length: 13; d_call: TRBD1; v_call: TRBV28; clone_size: .; cdr3_aa: CASSLSGGTGQYF; cdr3_nt: TGTGCCAGCAGTTTATCCGGCGGGACAGGGCAGTATTTT
j_call: TRBJ2-5; cdr3_length: 14; d_call: TRBD1; v_call: TRBV7-2; clone_size: .; cdr3_aa: CASSQGANEETQYF; cdr3_nt: TGTGCCAGCAGCCAGGGGGCAAATGAAGAGACCCAGTACTTC
j_call: TRBJ1-3; cdr3_length: 12; d_call: .; v_call: TRBV2; clone_size: .; cdr3_aa: CASSDPGNTIYF; cdr3_nt: TGTGCCAGCAGTGACCCTGGAAACACCATATATTTT
j_call: TRBJ2-1; cdr3_length: 14; d_call: .; v_call: TRBV5-1; clone_size: .; cdr3_aa: CASSQTGNNNEQFF; cdr3_nt: TGCGCCAGCAGCCAGACAGGCAATAACAATGAGCAGTTCTTC
j_call: TRBJ1-1; cdr3_length: 13; d_call: .; v_call: TRBV18; clone_size: .; cdr3_aa: CASSREGNTEAFF; cdr3_nt: TGTGCCAGCTCACGCGAGGGGAACACTGAAGCTTTCTTT
j_call: TRBJ1-1; cdr3_length: 13; d_call: .; v_call: TRBV7-2; clone_size: .; cdr3_aa: CASSPQLNTEAFF; cdr3_nt: TGTGCCAGCAGCCCTCAGTTGAACACTGAAGCTTTCTTT
j_call: TRBJ1-2; cdr3_length: 15; d_call: TRBD1; v_call: TRBV9; clone_size: .; cdr3_aa: CASSVAPGGYYGYTF; cdr3_nt: TGTGCCAGCAGCGTAGCCCCAGGGGGATACTATGGCTACACCTTC
j_call: TRBJ2-7; cdr3_length: 14; d_call: .; v_call: TRBV11-2; clone_size: once; cdr3_aa: CASSLTVLSYEQYF; cdr3_nt: TGTGCCAGCAGCTTAACAGTCCTCTCCTACGAGCAGTACTTC
j_call: TRBJ2-5; cdr3_length: 13; d_call: .; v_call: TRBV7-2; clone_size: .; cdr3_aa: CASSQRRDPSQYF; cdr3_nt: TGTGCCAGCAGTCAACGACGGGATCCGTCGCAGTACTTC
j_call: TRBJ2-1; cdr3_length: 14; d_call: .; v_call: TRBV2; clone_size: .; cdr3_aa: CASSSSNPYNEQFF; cdr3_nt: TGTGCCAGCAGCTCTAGCAATCCCTACAATGAGCAGTTCTTC
j_call: TRBJ2-3; cdr3_length: 14; d_call: TRBD1; v_call: TRBV7-2; clone_size: .; cdr3_aa: CASSTGQPTDTQYF; cdr3_nt: TGTGCCAGCAGCACGGGACAGCCCACAGATACGCAGTATTTT
j_call: TRBJ1-2; cdr3_length: 17; d_call: TRBD1; v_call: TRBV6-2/TRBV6-3; clone_size: .; cdr3_aa: CASSIKYSGTGLHGYTF; cdr3_nt: TGTGCCAGCAGTATAAAATACTCCGGGACAGGGCTTCATGGCTACACCTTC
j_call: TRBJ2-7; cdr3_length: 17; d_call: .; v_call: TRBV7-9; clone_size: .; cdr3_aa: CASSFGRGRRRGDEQYF; cdr3_nt: TGTGCCAGCAGCTTCGGCAGGGGAAGACGGCGAGGAGACGAGCAGTACTTC
j_call: TRBJ1-1; cdr3_length: 14; d_call: .; v_call: TRBV4-1; clone_size: .; cdr3_aa: CASSPGLTNTEAFF; cdr3_nt: TGCGCCAGCAGCCCCGGACTTACGAACACTGAAGCTTTCTTT
j_call: TRBJ1-5; cdr3_length: 16; d_call: .; v_call: TRBV7-4; clone_size: .; cdr3_aa: CASSSPIGGKCQPQHF; cdr3_nt: TGTGCCAGCAGCTCACCCATAGGGGGGAAGTGCCAGCCCCAGCATTTT
j_call: TRBJ1-1; cdr3_length: 16; d_call: .; v_call: TRBV28; clone_size: .; cdr3_aa: CASSFLSPGMNTEAFF; cdr3_nt: TGTGCCAGCAGTTTCCTTTCCCCGGGCATGAACACTGAAGCTTTCTTT
j_call: TRBJ2-2; cdr3_length: 15; d_call: .; v_call: TRBV4-2; clone_size: few; cdr3_aa: CASSQDTTNTGELFF; cdr3_nt: TGTGCCAGCAGCCAAGATACGACGAACACCGGGGAGCTGTTTTTT